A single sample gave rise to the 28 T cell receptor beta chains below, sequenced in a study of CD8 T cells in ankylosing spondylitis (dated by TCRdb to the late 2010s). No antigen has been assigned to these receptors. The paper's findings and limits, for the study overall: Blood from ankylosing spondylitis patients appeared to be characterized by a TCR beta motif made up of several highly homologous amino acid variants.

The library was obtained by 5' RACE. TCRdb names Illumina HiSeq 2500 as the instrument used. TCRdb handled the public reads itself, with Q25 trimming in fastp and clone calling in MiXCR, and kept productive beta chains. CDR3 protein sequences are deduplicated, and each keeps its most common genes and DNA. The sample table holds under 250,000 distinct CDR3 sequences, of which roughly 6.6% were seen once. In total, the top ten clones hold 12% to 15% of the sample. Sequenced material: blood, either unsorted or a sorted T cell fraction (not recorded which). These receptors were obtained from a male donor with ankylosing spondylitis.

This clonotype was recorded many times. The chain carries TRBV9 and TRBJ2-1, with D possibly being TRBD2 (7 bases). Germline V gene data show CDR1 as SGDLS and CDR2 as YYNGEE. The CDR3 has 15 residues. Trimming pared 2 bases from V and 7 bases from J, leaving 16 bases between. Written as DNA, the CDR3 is TGTGCCAGCAGCGTCAGGGGACTATCGGGGAATGAGCAGTTCTTC. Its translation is CASSVRGLSGNEQFF.

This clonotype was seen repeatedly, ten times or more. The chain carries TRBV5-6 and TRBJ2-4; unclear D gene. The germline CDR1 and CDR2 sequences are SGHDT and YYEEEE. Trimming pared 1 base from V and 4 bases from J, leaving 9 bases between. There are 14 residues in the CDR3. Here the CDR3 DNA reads TGTGCCAGCAGCTTGCTGACACAGAAAAACATTCAGTACTTC. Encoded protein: CASSLLTQKNIQYF.

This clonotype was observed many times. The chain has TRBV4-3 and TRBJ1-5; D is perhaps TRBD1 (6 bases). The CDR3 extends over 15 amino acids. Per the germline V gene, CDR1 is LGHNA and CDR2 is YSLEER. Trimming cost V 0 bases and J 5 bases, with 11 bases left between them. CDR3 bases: TGCGCCAGCAGCCAAGATCCGGGGGCTTATCAGCCCCAGCATTTT. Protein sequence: CASSQDPGAYQPQHF.

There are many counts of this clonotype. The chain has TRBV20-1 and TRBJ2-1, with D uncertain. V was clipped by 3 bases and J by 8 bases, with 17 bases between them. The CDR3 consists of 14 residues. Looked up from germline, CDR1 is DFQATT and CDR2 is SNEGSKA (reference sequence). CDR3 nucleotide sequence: TGCAGTGCTAGTCGGGTTCCAGCAATCGATGAGCAGTTCTTC. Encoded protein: CSASRVPAIDEQFF.

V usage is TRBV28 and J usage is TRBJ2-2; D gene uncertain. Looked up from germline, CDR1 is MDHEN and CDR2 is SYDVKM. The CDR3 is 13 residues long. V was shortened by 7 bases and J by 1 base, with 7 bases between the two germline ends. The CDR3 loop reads CASIEENTGELFF. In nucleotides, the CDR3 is TGTGCCAGCATTGAGGAGAACACCGGGGAGCTGTTTTTT.

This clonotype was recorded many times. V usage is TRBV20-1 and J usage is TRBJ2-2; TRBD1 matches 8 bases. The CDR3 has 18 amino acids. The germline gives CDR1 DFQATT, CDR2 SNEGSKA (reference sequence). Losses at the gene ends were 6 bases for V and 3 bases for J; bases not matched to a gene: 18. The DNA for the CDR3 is TGCAGTGCCGAGGACAGGGAGAGGGGGGTGTGGGACACCGGGGAGCTGTTTTTT. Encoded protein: CSAEDRERGVWDTGELFF.

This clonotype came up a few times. The DNA for the CDR3 is TGTGCCAGCAGCTTGTGGGGGCGCAGGAAGAATGAGCAGTTCTTC. It translates to CASSLWGRRKNEQFF. The V and J genes are TRBV5-6 and TRBJ2-1; weak D call: TRBD1 (6 bases). Per germline, CDR1 SGHDT and CDR2 YYEEEE. V gave up 1 base and J gave up 7 bases, with 15 bases separating them. The CDR3 totals 15 residues.

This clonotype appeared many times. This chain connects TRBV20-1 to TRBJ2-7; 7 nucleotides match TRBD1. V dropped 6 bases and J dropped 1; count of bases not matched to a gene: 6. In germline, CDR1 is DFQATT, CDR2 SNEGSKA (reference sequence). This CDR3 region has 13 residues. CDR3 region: CSAPDRRSYEQYF. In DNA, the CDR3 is TGCAGTGCCCCGGACAGGAGATCCTACGAGCAGTACTTC.

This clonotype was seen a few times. CDR3 sequence (DNA): TGTGCCAGCTCATTCGACAGGCTCTACATGAACACTGAAGCTTTCTTT. Translation gives CASSFDRLYMNTEAFF. V gene TRBV18 combines with J gene TRBJ1-1; D might be TRBD1 (6 bases). Germline CDR1 is KGHSH and CDR2 is LQKENI. V lost 5 bases and J 0 bases, leaving 16 bases between the germline ends. The CDR3 is 16 amino acids.

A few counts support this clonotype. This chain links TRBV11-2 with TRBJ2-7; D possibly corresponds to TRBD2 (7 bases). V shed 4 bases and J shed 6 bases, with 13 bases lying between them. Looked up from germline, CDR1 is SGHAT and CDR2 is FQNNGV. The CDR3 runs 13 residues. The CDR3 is CASSWGGASEQYF. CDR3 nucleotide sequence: TGTGCCAGCAGCTGGGGGGGGGCATCCGAGCAGTACTTC.

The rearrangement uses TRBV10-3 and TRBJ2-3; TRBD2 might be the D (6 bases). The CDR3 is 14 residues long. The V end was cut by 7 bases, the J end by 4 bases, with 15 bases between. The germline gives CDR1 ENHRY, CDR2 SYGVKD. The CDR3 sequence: CAINPSGQSDTQYF. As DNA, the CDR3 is TGTGCCATCAACCCCAGCGGGCAGTCAGATACGCAGTATTTT.

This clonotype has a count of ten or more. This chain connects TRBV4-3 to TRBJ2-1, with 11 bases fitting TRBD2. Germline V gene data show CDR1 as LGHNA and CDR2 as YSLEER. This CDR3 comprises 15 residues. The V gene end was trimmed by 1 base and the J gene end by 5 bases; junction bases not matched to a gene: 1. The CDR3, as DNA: TGCGCCAGCAGCCAAGGTAGCGGGAGGGACAATGAGCAGTTCTTC. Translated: CASSQGSGRDNEQFF.

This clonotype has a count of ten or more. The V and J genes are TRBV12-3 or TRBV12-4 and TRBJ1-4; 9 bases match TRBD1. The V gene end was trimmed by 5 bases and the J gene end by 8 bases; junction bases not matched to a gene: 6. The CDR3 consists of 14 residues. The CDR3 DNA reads TGTGCCAGCAGTCCCCCTGGGACAGGGGAAAAACTGTTTTTT. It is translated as CASSPPGTGEKLFF.

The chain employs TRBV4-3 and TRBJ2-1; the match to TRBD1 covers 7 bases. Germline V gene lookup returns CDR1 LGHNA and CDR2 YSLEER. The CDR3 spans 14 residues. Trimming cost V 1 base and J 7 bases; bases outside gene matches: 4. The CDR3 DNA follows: TGCGCCAGCAGCCAAGGAACAGGGGCAAATGAGCAGTTCTTC. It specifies CASSQGTGANEQFF.

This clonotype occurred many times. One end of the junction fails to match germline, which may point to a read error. Here the CDR3 reads CASSLTSGPVDF. CDR3 nucleotides: TGTGCCAGCAGTTTGACTAGCGGGCCCGTGGACTTC. The V and J genes are TRBV28 and TRBJ2-7; 10 bases line up with TRBD2. Germline values: CDR1 MDHEN, CDR2 SYDVKM. The CDR3 covers 12 residues.

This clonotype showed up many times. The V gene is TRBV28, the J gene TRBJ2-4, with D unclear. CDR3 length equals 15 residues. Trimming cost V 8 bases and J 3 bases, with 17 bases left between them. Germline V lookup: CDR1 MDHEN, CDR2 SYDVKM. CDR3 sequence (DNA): TGTGCCAGCTCTACCTATGATACAGACAAAAACATTCAGTACTTC. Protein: CASSTYDTDKNIQYF.

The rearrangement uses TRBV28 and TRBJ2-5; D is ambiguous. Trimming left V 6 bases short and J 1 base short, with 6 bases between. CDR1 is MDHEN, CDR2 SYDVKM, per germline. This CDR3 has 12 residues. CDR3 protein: CASSRTQETQYF. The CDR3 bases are TGTGCCAGCAGCCGGACCCAAGAGACCCAGTACTTC. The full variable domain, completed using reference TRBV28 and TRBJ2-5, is DVKVTQSSRYLVKRTGEKVFLECVQDMDHENMFWYRQDPGLGLRLIYFSYDVKMKEKGDIPEGYSVSREKKERFSLILESASTNQTSMYLCASSRTQETQYFGPGTRLLVL.

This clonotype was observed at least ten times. The DNA for the CDR3 is TGCAGTGCTAGAGATTCCCGCTCTGGGGCCAACGTCCTGACTTTC. Translation: CSARDSRSGANVLTF. This chain joins TRBV20-1 and TRBJ2-6; no definite D call. The CDR3 totals 15 residues. Germline CDR1 is DFQATT and CDR2 is SNEGSKA (reference sequence). The ends were cut back, 0 bases at V and 0 bases at J, with 6 bases in the middle.

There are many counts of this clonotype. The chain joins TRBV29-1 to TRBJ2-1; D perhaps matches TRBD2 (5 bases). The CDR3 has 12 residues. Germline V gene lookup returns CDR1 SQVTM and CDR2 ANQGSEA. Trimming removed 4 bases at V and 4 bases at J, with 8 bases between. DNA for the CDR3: TGCAGCGTTGTCGGGGATTACAATGAGCAGTTCTTC. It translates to CSVVGDYNEQFF.

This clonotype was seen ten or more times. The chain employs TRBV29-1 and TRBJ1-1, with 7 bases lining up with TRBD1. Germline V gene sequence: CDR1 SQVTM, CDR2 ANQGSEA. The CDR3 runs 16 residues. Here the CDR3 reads CRGDSRAENGRYRAFF. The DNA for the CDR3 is TGCAGGGGGGACAGCCGAGCGGAAAACGGTCGGTATCGAGCTTTCTTT.

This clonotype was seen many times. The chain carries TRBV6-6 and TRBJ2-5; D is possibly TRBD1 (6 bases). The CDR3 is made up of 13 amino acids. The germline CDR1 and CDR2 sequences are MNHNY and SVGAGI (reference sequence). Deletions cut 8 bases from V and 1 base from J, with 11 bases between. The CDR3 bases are TGTGCCAGCGGCTCACAGGGCCAAGAGACCCAGTACTTC. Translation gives CASGSQGQETQYF.

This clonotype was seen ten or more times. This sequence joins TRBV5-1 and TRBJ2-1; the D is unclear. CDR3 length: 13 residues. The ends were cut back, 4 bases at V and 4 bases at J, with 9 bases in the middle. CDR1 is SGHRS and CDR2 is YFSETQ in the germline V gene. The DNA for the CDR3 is TGCGCCAGCAGCACGACCCAATACAATGAGCAGTTCTTC. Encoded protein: CASSTTQYNEQFF.

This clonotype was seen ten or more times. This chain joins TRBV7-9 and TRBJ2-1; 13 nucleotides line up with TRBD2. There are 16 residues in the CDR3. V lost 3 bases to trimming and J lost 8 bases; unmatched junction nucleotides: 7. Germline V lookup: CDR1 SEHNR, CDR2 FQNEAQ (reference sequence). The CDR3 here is CASSFPGLAGVYEQFF. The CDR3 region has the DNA TGTGCCAGCAGCTTCCCCGGACTAGCGGGAGTATATGAGCAGTTCTTC.

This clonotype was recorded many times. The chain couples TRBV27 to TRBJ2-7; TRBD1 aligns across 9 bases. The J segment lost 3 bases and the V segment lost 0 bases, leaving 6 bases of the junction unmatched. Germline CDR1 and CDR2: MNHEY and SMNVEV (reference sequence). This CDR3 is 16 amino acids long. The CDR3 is CASSLSAGTGYYEQYF. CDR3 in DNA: TGTGCCAGCAGTTTATCCGCCGGGACAGGGTACTACGAGCAGTACTTC.

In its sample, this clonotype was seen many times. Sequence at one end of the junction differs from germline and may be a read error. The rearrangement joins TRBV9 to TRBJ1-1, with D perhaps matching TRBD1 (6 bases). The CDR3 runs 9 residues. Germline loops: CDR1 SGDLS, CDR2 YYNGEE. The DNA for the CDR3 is TGTGCCAGCAGCCCCGGACAGCCTTTT. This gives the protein CASSPGQPF.

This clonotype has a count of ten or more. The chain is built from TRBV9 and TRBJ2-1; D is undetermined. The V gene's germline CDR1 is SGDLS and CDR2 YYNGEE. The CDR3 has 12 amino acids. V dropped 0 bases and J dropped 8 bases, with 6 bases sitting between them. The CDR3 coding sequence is TGTGCCAGCAGCGTAGTAGGTCATGAGCAGTTCTTC. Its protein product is CASSVVGHEQFF.

CDR3 region: CASSESGLAGGKQYF. The CDR3 DNA reads as TGCGCCAGCAGTGAGTCGGGACTAGCGGGAGGAAAGCAGTACTTC. This chain joins TRBV10-1 and TRBJ2-7; 15 bases are shared with TRBD2. J lost 8 bases, V lost 0 bases, and 2 bases had no gene match. There are 15 residues in the CDR3. CDR1 is WNHNN, CDR2 SYGVQD, per germline (reference sequence).

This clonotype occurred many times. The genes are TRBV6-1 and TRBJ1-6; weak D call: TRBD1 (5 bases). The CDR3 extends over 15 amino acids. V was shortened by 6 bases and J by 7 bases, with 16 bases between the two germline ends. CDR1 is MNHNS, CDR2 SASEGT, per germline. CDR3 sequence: CASSEASGTNSPLHF. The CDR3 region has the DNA TGTGCCAGCAGCGAGGCTTCGGGGACGAATTCACCCCTCCACTTT.